This T cell receptor (beta chain) was recorded in a study of blood T cell repertoires in COVID-19. About the research overall: Spain, Italy and the United States supplied samples that represented acute and convalescent COVID-19. PBMCs, B-cell-depleted T cells, or T cells provided the cDNA or gDNA that made up the material.

Original analysis: By means of reference gene primer amplification, nucleated cell counts were estimated. The table came from immunoSEQ multiplex PCR; TCRdb's copy has only in-frame clones and leaves some out. The D gene and trimming were derived from the DNA, and the V and J assignments and clone size from that table. The sample has approximately 75,000 clones, around 83% seen once; the top ten hold about a fifth. The V gene's germline CDR1 is LNHDA and CDR2 SQIVND (reference sequence). The length of the CDR3 is 14 residues. V lost 5 bases, J lost 4 bases, and 13 bases lay in between. The chain couples TRBV19 to TRBJ2-3; D gene ambiguous. The sequenced material came from peripheral blood. The origin of this receptor is a woman aged 50 to 60 with acute or convalescent COVID-19. The CDR3 region is CASSPLSGSDTQYF. Here the CDR3 DNA reads TGTGCCAGTAGTCCCTTGTCCGGGTCAGATACGCAGTATTTT. Full variable domain (outside the CDR3, taken from reference TRBV19 and TRBJ2-3): DGGITQSPKYLFRKEGQNVTLSCEQNLNHDAMYWYRQDPGQGLRLIYYSQIVNDFQKGDIAEGYSVSREKKESFPLTVTSAQKNPTAFYLCASSPLSGSDTQYFGPGTRLTVL.